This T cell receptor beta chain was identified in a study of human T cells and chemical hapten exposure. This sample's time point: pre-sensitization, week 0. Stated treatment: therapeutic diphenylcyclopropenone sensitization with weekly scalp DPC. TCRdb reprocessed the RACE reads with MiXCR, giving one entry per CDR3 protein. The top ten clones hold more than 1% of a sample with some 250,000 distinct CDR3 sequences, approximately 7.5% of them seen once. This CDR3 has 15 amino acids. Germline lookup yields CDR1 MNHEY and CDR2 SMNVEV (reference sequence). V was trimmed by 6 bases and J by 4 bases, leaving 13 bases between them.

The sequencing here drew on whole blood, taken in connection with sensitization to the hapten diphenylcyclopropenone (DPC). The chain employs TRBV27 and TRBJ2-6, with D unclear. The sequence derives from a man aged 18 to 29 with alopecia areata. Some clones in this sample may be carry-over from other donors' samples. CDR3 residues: CASSFLQRGANVLTF. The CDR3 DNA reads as TGTGCCAGCAGCTTCCTCCAAAGGGGGGCCAACGTCCTGACTTTC.